Sequencing of this TCR beta chain was carried out in a study of T cell clones after liver transplantation. Study context: TCRbeta sequencing after a pre-transplant mixed lymphocyte reaction identified graft-donor-reactive clones, later tracked in post-transplant blood. Whole-study findings and limits: In two subjects, few donor cells limited the measurable donor-reactive repertoire.

Clones were read by immunoSEQ multiplex PCR, and TCRdb kept only the in-frame ones, dropping some. This sample has around 100,000 clones, with about 80% found just once. The ends lost 7 bases at V and 1 base at J; junction bases unmatched: 3. Germline CDR1 and CDR2: MNHEY and SMNVEV (reference sequence). This CDR3 region has 14 residues. With regard to this clone: The antigen is undetermined.

CD3+CD4+ and CD3+CD8+ cells were FACS-sorted from thawed unstimulated PBMCs. The TCR comes from a human patient who received a liver transplant. Some T cells may possibly be graft donor cells. This sample comprised CD4+ T cells from blood, obtained roughly 50 months after liver transplant. The V gene is TRBV27, the J gene TRBJ2-3; the match to TRBD1 covers 9 bases. This chain's CDR3 is CASTRDRGTDTQYF. CDR3 nucleotides: TGTGCCAGCACCCGGGACAGGGGCACAGATACGCAGTATTTT.